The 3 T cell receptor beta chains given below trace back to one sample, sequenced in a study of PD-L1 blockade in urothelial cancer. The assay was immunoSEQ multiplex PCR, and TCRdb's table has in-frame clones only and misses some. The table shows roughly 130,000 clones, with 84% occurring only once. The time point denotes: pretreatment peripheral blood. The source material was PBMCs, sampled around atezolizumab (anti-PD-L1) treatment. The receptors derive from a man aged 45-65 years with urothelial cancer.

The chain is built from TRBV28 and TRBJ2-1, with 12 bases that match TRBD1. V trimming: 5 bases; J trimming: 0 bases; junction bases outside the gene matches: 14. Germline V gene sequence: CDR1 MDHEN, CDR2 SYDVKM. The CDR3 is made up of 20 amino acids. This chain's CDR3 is CASSGRVGTGGWSSYNEQFF. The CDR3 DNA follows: TGTGCCAGCAGTGGCCGTGTCGGGACAGGGGGCTGGAGCTCCTACAATGAGCAGTTCTTC.

The chain's CDR3 is CASSLVGTGGNSGNGEQFF. CDR3 nucleotides: TGTGCCAGCAGCTTAGTAGGTACTGGGGGCAATAGCGGGAACGGTGAGCAGTTCTTC. The chain combines TRBV7-6 with TRBJ2-1; 8 nucleotides agree with TRBD2. This CDR3 region has 19 residues. Germline V CDR1 and CDR2: SGHVS, FNYEAQ. The J segment lost 9 bases and the V segment lost 1 base, leaving 20 bases of the junction unmatched. Drawing the rest from reference TRBV7-6 and TRBJ2-1, the complete variable domain is GAGVSQSPRYKVTKRGQDVALRCDPISGHVSLYWYRQALGQGPEFLTYFNYEAQQDKSGLPNDRFSAERPEGSISTLTIQRTEQRDSAMYRCASSLVGTGGNSGNGEQFFGPGTRLTVL.

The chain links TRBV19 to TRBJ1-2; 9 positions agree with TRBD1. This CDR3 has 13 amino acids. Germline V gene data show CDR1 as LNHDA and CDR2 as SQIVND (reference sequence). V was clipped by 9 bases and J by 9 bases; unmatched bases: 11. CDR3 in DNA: TGTGCCAGCGATGTATCTGGGACAGGGAGCTACACCTTC. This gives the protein CASDVSGTGSYTF. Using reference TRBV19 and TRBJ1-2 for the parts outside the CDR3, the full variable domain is DGGITQSPKYLFRKEGQNVTLSCEQNLNHDAMYWYRQDPGQGLRLIYYSQIVNDFQKGDIAEGYSVSREKKESFPLTVTSAQKNPTAFYLCASDVSGTGSYTFGSGTRLTVV.